One and the same sample provided the 8 T cell receptor beta chains below, sequenced in a study of blood T cell repertoires in COVID-19. TCRdb's copy holds only in-frame clones and misses some; the assay was immunoSEQ multiplex PCR. The data show a few hundred thousand clones, roughly 90% seen once. Sequenced sample: PBMCs or T cells enriched from blood (not recorded which). Receptors were obtained from a woman aged 45 to 65 who had recovered from COVID-19.

V usage is TRBV28 and J usage is TRBJ2-7; 8 bases align to TRBD1. Germline V gene sequence: CDR1 MDHEN, CDR2 SYDVKM. The CDR3 contains 14 residues. J lost 3 bases, V lost 5 bases, and 6 bases had no gene match. The chain's CDR3 is CASSPRTGIYEQYF. CDR3 in DNA: TGTGCCAGCAGTCCCCGGACAGGGATCTACGAGCAGTACTTC.

The chain couples TRBV27 to TRBJ1-2, with D possibly being TRBD1 (6 bases). Between the trimmed V and J ends, which lost 10 bases and 1 base, there was a span of 10 bases. This CDR3 has 12 residues. From germline, CDR1 is MNHEY and CDR2 SMNVEV (reference sequence). The CDR3 DNA sequence: TGTGCCATTCGGACAGATAACTATGGCTACACCTTC. Protein sequence: CAIRTDNYGYTF.

The rearrangement joins TRBV28 to TRBJ1-1; TRBD1 matches at 10 bases. V shed 5 bases, J shed 7 bases, and the junction held 10 bases outside the gene matches. The CDR3 contains 15 residues. Germline V gene lookup returns CDR1 MDHEN and CDR2 SYDVKM. The CDR3 nucleotides read TGTGCCAGCAGTCGCCTGGGACAGGGGAATCTTGAAGCTTTCTTT. It specifies CASSRLGQGNLEAFF.

This clone came up once. The V and J genes are TRBV5-5 and TRBJ2-5, with 9 bases that match TRBD1. Germline loops: CDR1 SGHKS, CDR2 YYEKEE (reference sequence). With 4 bases clipped from V and 4 bases from J, the junction kept 11 bases outside the gene matches. This CDR3 is 16 amino acids long. The CDR3: CASSPGWGQGGETQYF. In DNA form, the CDR3 reads TGTGCCAGCAGCCCTGGCTGGGGACAGGGCGGAGAGACCCAGTACTTC.

This chain links TRBV28 with TRBJ2-7; 8 bases are a match to TRBD1. The V gene end was trimmed by 5 bases and the J gene end by 2 bases; junction bases not matched to a gene: 5. Per the germline V gene, CDR1 is MDHEN and CDR2 is SYDVKM. The CDR3 has 14 residues. In DNA form, the CDR3 reads TGTGCCAGCAGTCCAAGACAGGGGACCTACGAGCAGTACTTC. It specifies CASSPRQGTYEQYF.

The J gene is TRBJ2-7, the V gene TRBV24-1; 8 bases agree with TRBD2. Trimming took 7 bases from V and 6 from J; bases not matched to a gene: 10. CDR1 KGHDR and CDR2 SFDVKD come from the germline V gene. The CDR3 extends over 14 amino acids. Written as DNA, the CDR3 is TGTGCCACCAGCGACAGTCTAGCGGGCTTCGAGCAGTACTTC. This translates into CATSDSLAGFEQYF.

This clone appeared once. The rearrangement links TRBV2 to TRBJ2-6; D is undetermined. Germline CDR1 reads SNHLY; CDR2 reads FYNNEI. This CDR3 is built from 15 residues. With 6 bases removed from V and 0 bases from J, the gap between germline ends came to 9 bases. DNA of the CDR3: TGTGCCAGCAGGGCAGGCCTCTCTGGGGCCAACGTCCTGACTTTC. It yields the protein CASRAGLSGANVLTF.

J is TRBJ2-1 and V is TRBV28; 9 bases line up with TRBD2. Germline V CDR1 and CDR2: MDHEN, SYDVKM. This CDR3 region has 13 residues. V trimming: 7 bases; J trimming: 7 bases; junction bases outside the gene matches: 5. CDR3 protein: CASTPAGGNEQFF. CDR3 nucleotide sequence: TGTGCCAGCACCCCGGCGGGAGGGAATGAGCAGTTCTTC.